This TCR beta chain is from a study of cytomegalovirus exposure and HLA in healthy donors. In the case of this clone: Its antigen is not known.

The ends were cut back, 4 bases at V and 5 bases at J, with 13 bases in the middle. Germline V gives CDR1 SGHRS, CDR2 YFSETQ. The CDR3 is 13 amino acids. Study-wide results and caveats: An Asian-associated ancestry cluster reportedly showed fewer N-insertions than the approximately 690-donor mean in a later analysis. The classifier reportedly diagnosed cytomegalovirus status with high specificity and sensitivity. Earlier analysis found most TCR beta V segments productive about 90% or about 30% of the time.

Both 60 Vbeta primers and 13 Jbeta primers went into the PCR. Data came from immunoSEQ multiplex PCR; TCRdb stores just in-frame clones and leaves some out. The data show approximately 120,000 clones, with roughly 80% seen just once and about 1.8% held by the top ten. At the time of sampling, donors were nominally healthy, though unrecorded immune exposures were likely. J is TRBJ2-7 and V is TRBV5-1, with D hard to call. The receptor was derived from a man between 18 and 29 years old in good health and CMV-seronegative. Sequenced input: PBMCs. The DNA of the CDR3 is TGCGCCAGCAGCGGTCAGGCCTCGGACGAGCAGTACTTC. It specifies CASSGQASDEQYF.